This TCR beta chain was identified during a study of T cells in Graves' hyperthyroidism and ophthalmopathy. Ten or more counts support this clonotype. Per the germline V gene, CDR1 is SQVTM and CDR2 is ANQGSEA. V lost 4 bases to trimming and J lost 0 bases, with 14 bases between them. The CDR3 totals 15 residues. Amplification of TCR beta CDR3 regions used RNA as the template. During a first-round RT-PCR of the TCR CDR3, the HTBI primer set was used. Each CDR3 protein gets one entry after TCRdb re-called the multiplex PCR reads with MiXCR. The sample gives about 610,000 distinct CDR3 sequences, 16% of which show up once; less than 3.5% is in the top ten. Clinicians diagnosed patients from clinical symptoms, serum thyroxine and TRAb, thyroid ultrasound and orbital computed tomography.

V usage is TRBV29-1 and J usage is TRBJ2-3, with D possibly TRBD2 on 6 matching bases. The TCR comes from a woman between 40 and 55 years old with Graves' ophthalmopathy. Sequenced sample: blood. For the CDR3, the DNA is TGCAGCGTTGTAAGTCGCGGGGACAGCACAGATACGCAGTATTTT. Its protein is CSVVSRGDSTDTQYF.